These 24 T cell receptor beta chains share one sample of origin, sequenced in a study of siplizumab effects on memory and regulatory T cells. Cells of the mixed lymphocyte reaction were cocultured at 37 degrees C for roughly 6 days. These TCRs are of unknown antigen specificity. The protocol was immunoSEQ multiplex PCR, while the TCRdb copy is restricted to in-frame clones and leaves out a portion. The sample comprises around 9,500 clones, around 40% of which are singletons, and around 8.6% rests with the top ten. Sequenced sample: CFSE-low (dividing) CD4+ T cells sorted from an allogeneic mixed lymphocyte reaction. The receptors derive from a human donor in good health; the cells came from an allogeneic mixed lymphocyte reaction.

The chain carries TRBV7-9 and TRBJ1-6, with 8 positions matching TRBD1. Germline values: CDR1 SEHNR, CDR2 FQNEAQ (reference sequence). Trimming removed 11 bases from V and 10 bases from J; junction bases left unmatched: 10. CDR3 length: 13 residues. The CDR3 nucleotides are TGTGCCGCAGTAGGGACAGGCGGGTCACCCCTCCACTTT. It yields the protein CAAVGTGGSPLHF.

Details on this clone: A much larger clone lies a single base off, so this may be a read error. The sample carries other DNA sequences with the same CDR3. The chain couples TRBV2 to TRBJ2-3; D not resolved. CDR1 is SNHLY, CDR2 FYNNEI, per germline. The germline V and J ends were trimmed by 9 bases and 4 bases, with 8 bases remaining between them. The CDR3 is 11 amino acids. CDR3 sequence: CASSLADTQYF. CDR3 coding DNA: TGTGCCAGTAGCCTAGCAGATACGCAGTATTTT.

The CDR3: CASSFGASTDTQYF. In DNA form, the CDR3 reads TGCGCCAGCAGCTTCGGGGCTAGCACAGATACGCAGTATTTT. The chain uses TRBV5-1 and TRBJ2-3; D is perhaps TRBD1 or TRBD2 (5 bases each). The CDR3 totals 14 residues. Germline CDR1 is SGHRS and CDR2 is YFSETQ. Trimming took 2 bases from V and 0 from J, leaving 7 bases between them.

The chain links TRBV28 to TRBJ1-2; D is unresolved. The germline gives CDR1 MDHEN, CDR2 SYDVKM. This CDR3 has 12 amino acids. V was clipped by 5 bases and J by 4 bases, with 8 bases between them. CDR3 DNA sequence: TGTGCCAGCAGTCCGGGGTCCTATGGCTACACCTTC. This translates into CASSPGSYGYTF.

The rearrangement joins TRBV6-5 to TRBJ1-2, with 8 positions matching TRBD1. The trim removed 1 base at V and 8 bases at J, leaving 3 bases unmatched. The CDR3 spans 13 residues. Germline values: CDR1 MNHEY, CDR2 SVGAGI. The CDR3 region has the DNA TGTGCCAGCAGTTACTTAGACAGGGGAGGCTACACCTTC. Protein: CASSYLDRGGYTF.

This clone is labeled medium-sized. The CDR3 sequence: CASSLGTSRVVETQYF. The CDR3 nucleotides are TGTGCCAGCAGCTTGGGGACTAGCAGAGTGGTGGAGACCCAGTACTTC. The rearrangement uses TRBV5-4 and TRBJ2-5, with 8 bases aligning to TRBD2. This CDR3 comprises 16 residues. Germline-derived CDR1 and CDR2 are SGHNT and YYREEE (reference sequence). The V and J ends lost 0 bases and 5 bases, in that order; junction bases with no gene match: 9.

V and J are TRBV5-1 and TRBJ1-2; 8 bases are a match to TRBD1. Germline loops: CDR1 SGHRS, CDR2 YFSETQ. This CDR3 has 14 amino acids. The J segment lost 7 bases and the V segment lost 1 base, leaving 6 bases of the junction unmatched. CDR3 DNA: TGCGCCAGCAGCTTGACGCAGGGGGCCGGTGGCTACACCTTC. As protein: CASSLTQGAGGYTF. The variable domain in full, completed from reference TRBV5-1 and TRBJ1-2, reads KAGVTQTPRYLIKTRGQQVTLSCSPISGHRSVSWYQQTPGQGLQFLFEYFSETQRNKGNFPGRFSGRQFSNSRSEMNVSTLELGDSALYLCASSLTQGAGGYTFGSGTRLTVV.

CDR3 sequence (DNA): TGTGCCAGCAGCCTGACCAACACTGAAGCTTTCTTT. Protein sequence: CASSLTNTEAFF. The V and J genes are TRBV28 and TRBJ1-1; D not certain. This CDR3 spans 12 amino acids. CDR1 is MDHEN, CDR2 SYDVKM, per germline. Trimming removed 6 bases at V and 2 bases at J, with 7 bases between.

In its sample, this clone is medium-sized. The chain has TRBV25-1 and TRBJ2-6; TRBD2 is a possible D gene (6 bases). Trimming removed 4 bases from V and 3 bases from J, with 10 bases in between. Germline CDR1 MGHDK, CDR2 SYGVNS. This CDR3 is built from 15 residues. The CDR3 region is CASSGSGRGANVLTF. The CDR3 DNA is TGTGCCAGCAGTGGAAGCGGGCGTGGGGCCAACGTCCTGACTTTC.

In its sample, this clone is medium-sized (0.01 to 0.1%). The chain couples TRBV5-4 to TRBJ2-1; the match to TRBD2 covers 10 bases. Germline trimming cut 0 bases from V and 4 bases from J; bases unmatched to any gene: 4. This CDR3 spans 16 amino acids. Germline CDR1 reads SGHNT; CDR2 reads YYREEE (reference sequence). In DNA form, the CDR3 reads TGTGCCAGCAGCTTGGGTACTAGCGGGGCTTACAATGAGCAGTTCTTC. Translated: CASSLGTSGAYNEQFF.

The V call is TRBV7-1, the J call TRBJ2-2; D call uncertain. TRBV7-1 is an open reading frame, and its role is uncertain. The V and J ends lost 4 bases and 6 bases respectively, with 15 bases between them. The CDR3 sequence is 15 residues long. CDR3 in DNA: TGTGCCAGCAGCTTAGGATCTGGTAGACCCGGGGAGCTGTTTTTT. Its translation is CASSLGSGRPGELFF.

DNA of the CDR3: TGTGCCAGCTCACCTATCGGAAACAATGAGCAGTTCTTC. Its translation is CASSPIGNNEQFF. J is TRBJ2-1 and V is TRBV18; D call uncertain. This CDR3 comprises 13 residues. Germline values: CDR1 KGHSH, CDR2 LQKENI. The V end lost 3 bases, the J end lost 5 bases, and 8 bases lay between the germline ends.

This clone was seen more than once but under ten times. The rearrangement links TRBV30 to TRBJ1-1; D is perhaps TRBD1 (5 bases). The V end lost 3 bases, the J end lost 5 bases, and 10 bases lay between the germline ends. Germline-derived CDR1 and CDR2 are GTSNPN and SVGIG (reference sequence). This CDR3 spans 12 amino acids. In DNA, the CDR3 is TGTGCCTGGAGGCCCGGGGGGACTGAAGCTTTCTTT. This gives the protein CAWRPGGTEAFF.

The chain employs TRBV10-3 and TRBJ1-4; D is ambiguous. Germline loops: CDR1 ENHRY, CDR2 SYGVKD. The CDR3 sequence is 13 residues long. V lost 4 bases and J 5 bases, leaving 8 bases between the germline ends. The CDR3 nucleotides are TGTGCCATCAGTGGCAGCCAGAATGAAAAACTGTTTTTT. This sequence encodes CAISGSQNEKLFF.

This clone was counted a few times. V usage is TRBV6-5 and J usage is TRBJ1-2; 10 nucleotides align to TRBD1. Germline CDR1 and CDR2: MNHEY and SVGAGI. The CDR3 contains 13 residues. J lost 6 bases, V lost 4 bases, and 2 bases had no gene match. The CDR3 loop is CASSLTGGNGYTF. In DNA form, the CDR3 reads TGTGCCAGCAGTTTGACAGGGGGCAATGGCTACACCTTC.

By frequency in the sample, this clone is medium-sized. The chain has TRBV10-3 and TRBJ1-2, with D tentatively TRBD1 (5 bases). The germline V and J ends were trimmed by 4 bases and 1 base, with 13 bases remaining between them. The CDR3 has 15 amino acids. Germline V gives CDR1 ENHRY, CDR2 SYGVKD. CDR3 sequence: CAISARDRDNYGYTF. The DNA of the CDR3 is TGTGCCATCAGTGCCCGGGACCGCGATAACTATGGCTACACCTTC.

The chain employs TRBV1 and TRBJ1-3. TRBV1 is given as a pseudogene. CDR3 size: 12 residues. The CDR3 loop reads CTNAGAGNTIYF. In DNA form, the CDR3 reads TGCACCAACGCTGGGGCTGGAAACACCATATATTTT.

Remarks on this clone: A junction end diverges from the germline sequence, so it may reflect a read error. The rearrangement links TRBV28 to TRBJ2-5, with D possibly being TRBD1 (5 bases). The CDR3 has 13 amino acids. Germline V lookup: CDR1 MDHEN, CDR2 SYDVKM. CDR3: CASNDSHQKTQYF. Here the CDR3 DNA reads TGTGCCAGCAACGACAGTCACCAAAAGACCCAGTACTTC.

This clone ranks as medium-sized. This chain joins TRBV18 and TRBJ1-4; 9 bases line up with TRBD1. CDR1 is KGHSH and CDR2 is LQKENI in the germline V gene. This CDR3 is 15 amino acids long. V lost 7 bases, J lost 5 bases, and 8 bases stayed unmatched. CDR3 coding DNA: TGTGCCAGCTTGGATTTCGGGACAGGGAATGAAAAACTGTTTTTT. Protein: CASLDFGTGNEKLFF.

By share of the sample, this clone is medium-sized. The gene calls are TRBV4-1 and TRBJ1-1; 7 bases are a match to TRBD1. CDR3 length: 17 residues. Germline CDR1 and CDR2: MGHRA and YSYEKL. The trim removed 4 bases at V and 2 bases at J, leaving 13 bases unmatched. The CDR3 DNA follows: TGCGCCAGCAGCCCCACAACGACAGGGAATACTAACACTGAAGCTTTCTTT. Translating it yields CASSPTTTGNTNTEAFF.

The chain recombines TRBV7-3 with TRBJ2-7; a possible D gene is TRBD2 (6 bases). V lost 5 bases, J lost 2 bases, and 13 bases lay in between. Germline CDR1 and CDR2: SGHTA and FQGTGA. The CDR3 sequence is 14 residues long. The CDR3 region has the DNA TGTGCCAGCAGCCCCCGAGCGGGCCCCTACGAGCAGTACTTC. This sequence encodes CASSPRAGPYEQYF.

The chain carries TRBV5-4 and TRBJ2-7; 10 bases are a match to TRBD2. The J segment lost 5 bases and the V segment lost 3 bases, leaving 5 bases of the junction unmatched. The CDR3 has 14 amino acids. The V gene's germline CDR1 is SGHNT and CDR2 YYREEE (reference sequence). Here the CDR3 DNA reads TGTGCCAGCAGCTCGCTAGCGGGAGTCAACGAGCAGTACTTC. Protein product: CASSSLAGVNEQYF. Based on the CDR3 plus reference TRBV5-4 and TRBJ2-7, the full variable domain is ETGVTQSPTHLIKTRGQQVTLRCSSQSGHNTVSWYQQALGQGPQFIFQYYREEENGRGNFPPRFSGLQFPNYSSELNVNALELDDSALYLCASSSLAGVNEQYFGPGTRLTVT.

This clone has just a few counts. The chain joins TRBV18 to TRBJ2-5, with D possibly TRBD1 on 5 matching bases. The germline V gene has CDR1 KGHSH and CDR2 LQKENI. The V end was cut by 2 bases, the J end by 1 base, with 8 bases between. The CDR3 is 14 amino acids. The CDR3 coding sequence is TGTGCCAGCTCACCAGGCAGGGCCCAAGAGACCCAGTACTTC. Amino acid sequence: CASSPGRAQETQYF.

This sequence joins TRBV27 and TRBJ2-5; 8 nucleotides match TRBD1. Trimming at V came to 5 bases and at J to 4 bases, leaving 3 bases not matched to a gene. CDR1 MNHEY and CDR2 SMNVEV come from the germline V gene (reference sequence). CDR3 size: 13 residues. CDR3 nucleotides: TGTGCCAGCAGTCGACAGGGGCGAGAGACCCAGTACTTC. Encoded protein: CASSRQGRETQYF.